The 14 T cell receptor beta chains in this list originate from one sample, sequenced in a study of T-cell memory formation after mild COVID-19. TCRdb used MiXCR to reprocess the 5' RACE reads, holding one entry per CDR3 protein. The sample contains roughly 150,000 distinct CDR3 sequences, roughly 13% of which appear only once. Material for sequencing was PBMCs or a T cell subset sorted from them (not recorded which). The receptor source for this set is a man younger than 35 who had mild COVID-19 (a few samples of this study predate the infection). Cell type and time point are not known.

The chain links TRBV28 to TRBJ1-1, with D hard to call. This CDR3 contains 10 residues. CDR1 MDHEN and CDR2 SYDVKM come from the germline V gene. Trimming left V 6 bases short and J 4 bases short, with 3 bases between. Here the CDR3 reads CASSSTEAFF. The CDR3 DNA is TGTGCCAGCAGCAGCACTGAAGCTTTCTTT.

This clonotype was seen only a few times. CDR3 DNA sequence: TGCAGTGCTAGGCCCCCGACAAGAGTGGACACTGAAGCTTTCTTT. Translation: CSARPPTRVDTEAFF. This sequence joins TRBV20-1 and TRBJ1-1; no clear D gene. Germline V gene data show CDR1 as DFQATT and CDR2 as SNEGSKA (reference sequence). This CDR3 region has 15 residues. V lost 3 bases to trimming and J lost 3 bases, with 17 bases between them.

In this sample, this clonotype turned up a few times. The CDR3 coding sequence is TGTGCCAGTAGAACAGCAGGCACAGATACGCAGTATTTT. Translated: CASRTAGTDTQYF. V gene TRBV19 combines with J gene TRBJ2-3; D uncertain. This CDR3 has 13 residues. The germline CDR1 and CDR2 sequences are LNHDA and SQIVND (reference sequence). V lost 6 bases to trimming and J lost 1 base, with 8 bases between them.

The V call is TRBV7-3, the J call TRBJ1-1; a weak D match, TRBD1 (6 bases). The CDR3 consists of 14 residues. Germline CDR1 and CDR2: SGHTA and FQGTGA. V was cut by 5 bases and J by 3 bases, with 13 bases left in between. The CDR3 nucleotides read TGTGCCAGCAGCCCGGGGGGGCGAGACACTGAAGCTTTCTTT. Its translation is CASSPGGRDTEAFF.

This rearrangement joins TRBV18 to TRBJ1-2, with D uncertain. V was clipped by 6 bases and J by 3 bases, with 8 bases between them. The CDR3 totals 12 residues. CDR1 and CDR2 from the germline V gene are KGHSH and LQKENI. The CDR3 bases are TGTGCCAGCTCGCTAGACGACTATGGCTACACCTTC. This sequence encodes CASSLDDYGYTF.

This clonotype has more than one count but fewer than ten. The chain employs TRBV6-2 or TRBV6-3 and TRBJ1-1; 9 positions agree with TRBD1. This CDR3 region has 16 residues. The V segment lost 5 bases and the J segment 7 bases; nucleotides outside the gene matches: 14. The germline V gene has CDR1 MNHEY and CDR2 SVGEGT. The CDR3 reads CASSEPAGTGWSEAFF. The DNA for the CDR3 is TGTGCCAGCAGTGAGCCTGCCGGGACAGGGTGGAGTGAAGCTTTCTTT.

This clonotype occurred a few times. This rearrangement joins TRBV20-1 to TRBJ1-2, with 9 bases aligning to TRBD1. CDR3 size: 14 residues. V shed 0 bases, J shed 7 bases, and the junction held 6 bases outside the gene matches. Germline V gene sequence: CDR1 DFQATT, CDR2 SNEGSKA (reference sequence). The CDR3: CSARDLQGAFGYTF. The CDR3 nucleotides are TGCAGTGCTAGAGATCTACAGGGGGCTTTTGGCTACACCTTC.

In its sample, this clonotype was seen many times. The chain links TRBV10-3 to TRBJ1-2; D is possibly TRBD1 (6 bases). The CDR3 loop spans 15 amino acids. Germline V CDR1 and CDR2: ENHRY, SYGVKD. V was shortened by 0 bases and J by 4 bases, with 12 bases between the two germline ends. The CDR3 loop is CAISESGGAGYGYTF. The CDR3 nucleotides are TGTGCCATCAGTGAGTCCGGGGGCGCGGGCTATGGCTACACCTTC.

J is TRBJ1-2 and V is TRBV4-1, with a weak D call TRBD1 (6 bases). Germline V CDR1 and CDR2: MGHRA, YSYEKL. There are 14 residues in the CDR3. Trimming cost V 2 bases and J 6 bases, with 13 bases left between them. CDR3 residues: CASSQTLTGHGYTF. CDR3 coding DNA: TGCGCCAGCAGCCAAACCCTAACAGGGCATGGCTACACCTTC.

The chain links TRBV5-1 to TRBJ1-6; no clear D gene. Germline values: CDR1 SGHRS, CDR2 YFSETQ. The CDR3 totals 15 residues. Trimming took 0 bases from V and 3 from J, leaving 7 bases between them. CDR3 in DNA: TGCGCCAGCAGCTTGGGAAGTTACTATAATTCACCCCTCCACTTT. This encodes CASSLGSYYNSPLHF.

The rearrangement uses TRBV12-3 or TRBV12-4 and TRBJ1-1, with TRBD1 identical over 7 bases. V lost 3 bases, J lost 5 bases, and 9 bases stayed unmatched. This CDR3 has 15 amino acids. As DNA, the CDR3 is TGTGCCAGCAGTTTGTACAGGGGAGTAGGAACTGAAGCTTTCTTT. Translated: CASSLYRGVGTEAFF.

The chain uses TRBV2 and TRBJ2-3; the D is unclear. The CDR3 sequence is 10 residues long. Germline CDR1 is SNHLY and CDR2 is FYNNEI. With 6 bases removed from V and 6 bases from J, the gap between germline ends came to 4 bases. As DNA, the CDR3 is TGTGCCAGCAGGGCCGATACGCAGTATTTT. This codes for CASRADTQYF.

This clonotype was seen more than once but under ten times. This chain joins TRBV7-9 and TRBJ1-6; D is perhaps TRBD1 (5 bases). The CDR3 is 16 amino acids. Trimming pared 3 bases from V and 0 bases from J, leaving 9 bases between. The germline gives CDR1 SEHNR, CDR2 FQNEAQ (reference sequence). The CDR3 here is CASSLGLGSYNSPLHF. DNA for the CDR3: TGTGCCAGCAGCTTGGGGCTGGGCTCCTATAATTCACCCCTCCACTTT.

The rearrangement uses TRBV29-1 and TRBJ2-5, with a possible D match to TRBD1 (5 bases). V dropped 8 bases and J dropped 4 bases, with 14 bases sitting between them. This CDR3 has 12 residues. Germline CDR1 and CDR2: SQVTM and ANQGSEA. CDR3 nucleotide sequence: TGCAGCCTCTGGGGCTCGGGAGAGACCCAGTACTTC. Protein: CSLWGSGETQYF.